The entry below gives a single TCR beta chain sequence along with its context. This clone was recorded only once. Its recognized antigen is unknown. Base-call qualities are not available, and no considerably larger clone is one nucleotide away. Library method: the immunoSEQ multiplex PCR assay. TCRdb re-hosts the immuneACCESS table, in-frame sequences only. Its copies lack some clones; in the studies checked, an unresolved V gene accounts for under half of them, and the cause for the rest is not known. The sample records about 78,000 clones, around 93% of which are singletons. The leading ten clones occupy approximately 0.26% of the sample. The sample comes from a study of technical replicates of blood from several donors (dated by TCRdb to between 2016 and 2019). Trimming takes 5 bases off V and 2 bases off J; junction bases not matched to a gene: 8. CDR3 length: 15 amino acids, cysteine to phenylalanine. The sequence is cut down to CDR3 DNA, 45 bases in frame from base 1. The germline V gene (reference sequence) gives CDR1 as SEHNR and CDR2 as FQNEAQ.

The V gene is TRBV7-9 and the J gene is TRBJ1-1; 7 bases in the junction line up with TRBD1. Specimen: T cells isolated from PBMCs. The origin of this receptor is a human donor in good health. The CDR3 is CASSEPGTVNTEAFF. The sequenced DNA: TGTGCCAGCAGCGAACCCGGGACAGTTAACACTGAAGCTTTCTTT.